This T cell receptor beta chain was retrieved from a study of CD8 T cells in ankylosing spondylitis. Findings of the study overall: The authors reported significant enrichment of disease-linked clones in matched ankylosing spondylitis synovial fluid. About 8 highly homologous variants made up a TCR beta motif, and this motif appeared characteristic of ankylosing spondylitis blood. Disease-linked clones were CD8+ and relatively rare in peripheral blood.

Quantitative 5'-RACE was performed with molecular barcodes, and it yielded the TCR beta libraries. TCRdb re-derived calls from the 5' RACE reads in MiXCR, one entry per CDR3 protein. The sample holds roughly 120,000 distinct CDR3 sequences, roughly 15% seen once. This clonotype was observed a handful of times. Its target is not known. The clonotype originates from a female donor with ankylosing spondylitis or in good health (not recorded which). The sequenced material came from blood, either unsorted or a sorted T cell fraction (not recorded which).

The CDR3 loop is CASSFDRQNTEAFF. The CDR3, as DNA: TGTGCCAGCAGCTTCGACAGACAGAACACTGAAGCTTTCTTT. The gene calls are TRBV11-2 and TRBJ1-1, with D possibly being TRBD1 (5 bases). The V and J ends lost 3 bases and 1 base respectively, with 9 bases between them. Germline V gene sequence: CDR1 SGHAT, CDR2 FQNNGV. The CDR3 has 14 amino acids.